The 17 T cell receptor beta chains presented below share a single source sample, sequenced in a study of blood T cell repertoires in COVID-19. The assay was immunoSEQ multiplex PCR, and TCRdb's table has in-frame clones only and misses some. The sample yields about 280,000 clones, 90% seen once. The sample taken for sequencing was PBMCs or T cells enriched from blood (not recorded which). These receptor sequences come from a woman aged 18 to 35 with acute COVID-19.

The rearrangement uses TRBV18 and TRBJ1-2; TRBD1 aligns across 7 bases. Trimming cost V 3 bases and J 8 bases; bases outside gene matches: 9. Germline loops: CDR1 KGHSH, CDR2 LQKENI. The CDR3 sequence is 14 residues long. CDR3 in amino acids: CASSPQRGRGGYTF. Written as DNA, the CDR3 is TGTGCCAGCTCACCCCAAAGGGGGCGAGGGGGCTACACCTTC. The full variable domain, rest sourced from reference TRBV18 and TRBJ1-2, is NAGVMQNPRHLVRRRGQEARLRCSPMKGHSHVYWYRQLPEEGLKFMVYLQKENIIDESGMPKERFSAEFPKEGPSILRIQQVVRGDSAAYFCASSPQRGRGGYTFGSGTRLTVV.

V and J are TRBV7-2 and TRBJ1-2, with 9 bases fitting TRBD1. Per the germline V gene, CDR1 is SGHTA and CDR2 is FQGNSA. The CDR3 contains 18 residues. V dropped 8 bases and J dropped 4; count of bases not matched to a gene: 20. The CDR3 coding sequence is TGTGCCAGCCGAAATCCCGGTTGGGACAGGGATGGGGTCTATGGCTACACCTTC. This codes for CASRNPGWDRDGVYGYTF.

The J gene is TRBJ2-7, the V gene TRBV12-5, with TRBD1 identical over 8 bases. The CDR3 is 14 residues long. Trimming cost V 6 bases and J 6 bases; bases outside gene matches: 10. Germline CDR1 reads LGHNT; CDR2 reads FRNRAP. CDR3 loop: CASGPGQGLFEQYF. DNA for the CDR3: TGTGCTAGTGGCCCCGGACAGGGCCTTTTCGAGCAGTACTTC.

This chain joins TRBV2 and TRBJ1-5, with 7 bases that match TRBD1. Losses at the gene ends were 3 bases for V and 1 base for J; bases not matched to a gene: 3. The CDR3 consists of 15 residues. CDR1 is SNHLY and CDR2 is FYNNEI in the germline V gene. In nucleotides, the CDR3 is TGTGCCAGCAGTGACCTGACAGGGAGCAATCAGCCCCAGCATTTT. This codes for CASSDLTGSNQPQHF.

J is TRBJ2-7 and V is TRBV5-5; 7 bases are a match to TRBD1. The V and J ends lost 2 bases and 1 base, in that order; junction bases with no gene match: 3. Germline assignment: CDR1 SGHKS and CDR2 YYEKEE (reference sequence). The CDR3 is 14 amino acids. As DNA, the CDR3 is TGTGCCAGCAGCTTCGCGACAGGGTCCTACGAGCAGTACTTC. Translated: CASSFATGSYEQYF. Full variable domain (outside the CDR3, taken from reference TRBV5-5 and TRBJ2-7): DAGVTQSPTHLIKTRGQQVTLRCSPISGHKSVSWYQQVLGQGPQFIFQYYEKEERGRGNFPDRFSARQFPNYSSELNVNALLLGDSALYLCASSFATGSYEQYFGPGTRLTVT.

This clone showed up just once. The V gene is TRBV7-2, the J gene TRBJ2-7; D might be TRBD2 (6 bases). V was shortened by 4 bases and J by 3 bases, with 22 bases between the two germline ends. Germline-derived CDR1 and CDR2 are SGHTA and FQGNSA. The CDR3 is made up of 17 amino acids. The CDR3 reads CASSSGTPGFVNYEQYF. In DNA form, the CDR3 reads TGTGCCAGCAGCTCCGGGACTCCGGGGTTCGTTAACTACGAGCAGTACTTC. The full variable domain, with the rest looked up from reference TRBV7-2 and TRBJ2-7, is GAGVSQSPSNKVTEKGKDVELRCDPISGHTALYWYRQSLGQGLEFLIYFQGNSAPDKSGLPSDRFSAERTGGSVSTLTIQRTQQEDSAVYLCASSSGTPGFVNYEQYFGPGTRLTVT.

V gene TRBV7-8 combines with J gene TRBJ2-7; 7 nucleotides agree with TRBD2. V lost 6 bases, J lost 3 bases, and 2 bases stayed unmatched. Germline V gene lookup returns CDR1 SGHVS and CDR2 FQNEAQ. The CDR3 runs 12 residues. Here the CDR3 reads CASSWTSYEQYF. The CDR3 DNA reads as TGTGCCAGCAGTTGGACTAGCTACGAGCAGTACTTC.

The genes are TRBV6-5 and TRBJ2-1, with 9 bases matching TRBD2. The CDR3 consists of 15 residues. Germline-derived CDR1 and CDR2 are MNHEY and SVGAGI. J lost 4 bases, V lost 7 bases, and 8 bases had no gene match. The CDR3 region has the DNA TGTGCCAGCACCTATAGCGGGAGAACATACAATGAGCAGTTCTTC. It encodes CASTYSGRTYNEQFF.

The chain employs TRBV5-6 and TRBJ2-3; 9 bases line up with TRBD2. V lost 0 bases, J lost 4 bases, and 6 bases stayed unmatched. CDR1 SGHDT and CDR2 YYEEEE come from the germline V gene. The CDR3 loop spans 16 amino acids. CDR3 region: CASSLEVAGDADTQYF. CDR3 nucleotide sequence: TGTGCCAGCAGCTTGGAGGTAGCGGGAGATGCAGATACGCAGTATTTT.

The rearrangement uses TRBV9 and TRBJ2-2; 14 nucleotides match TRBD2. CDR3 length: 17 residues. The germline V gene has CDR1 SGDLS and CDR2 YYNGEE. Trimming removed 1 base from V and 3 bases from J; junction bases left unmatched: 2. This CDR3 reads CASSVPGLAGDTGELFF. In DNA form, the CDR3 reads TGTGCCAGCAGCGTACCGGGACTAGCGGGAGACACCGGGGAGCTGTTTTTT.

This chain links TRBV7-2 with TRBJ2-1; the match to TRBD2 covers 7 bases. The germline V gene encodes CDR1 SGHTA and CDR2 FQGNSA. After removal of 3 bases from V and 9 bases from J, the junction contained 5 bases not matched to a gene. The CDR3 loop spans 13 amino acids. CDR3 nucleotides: TGTGCCAGCAGCTTTGGGACTACGGGTGAGCAGTTCTTC. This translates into CASSFGTTGEQFF.

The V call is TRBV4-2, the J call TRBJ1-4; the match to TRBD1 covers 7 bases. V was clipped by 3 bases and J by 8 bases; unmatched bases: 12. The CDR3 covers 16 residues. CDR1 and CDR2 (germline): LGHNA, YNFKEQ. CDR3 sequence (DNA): TGTGCCAGCAGCCAGCCAAGGGGGCGCGCTGTCGAAAAACTGTTTTTT. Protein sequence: CASSQPRGRAVEKLFF.

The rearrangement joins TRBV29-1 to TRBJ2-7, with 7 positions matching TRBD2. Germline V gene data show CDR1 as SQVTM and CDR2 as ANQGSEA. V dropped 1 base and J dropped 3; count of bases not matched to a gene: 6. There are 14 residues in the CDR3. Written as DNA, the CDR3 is TGCAGCGTTGAAGGGGCGGGAGTCGACTACGAGCAGTACTTC. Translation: CSVEGAGVDYEQYF.

The CDR3 DNA reads TGTGCCAGCAATTCCGGGACAGCCCCAAATTCACCCCTCCACTTT. Translating gives CASNSGTAPNSPLHF. This sequence joins TRBV2 and TRBJ1-6; 7 nucleotides align to TRBD1. V was clipped by 7 bases and J by 7 bases; unmatched bases: 10. The CDR3 extends over 15 amino acids. Germline V lookup: CDR1 SNHLY, CDR2 FYNNEI. The full variable domain, with the rest looked up from reference TRBV2 and TRBJ1-6, is EPEVTQTPSHQVTQMGQEVILRCVPISNHLYFYWYRQILGQKVEFLVSFYNNEISEKSEIFDDQFSVERPDGSNFTLKIRSTKLEDSAMYFCASNSGTAPNSPLHFGNGTRLTVT.

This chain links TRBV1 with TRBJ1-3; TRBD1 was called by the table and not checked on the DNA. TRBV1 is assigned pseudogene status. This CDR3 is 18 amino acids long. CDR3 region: CTSSQEWDRPRSGNTIYF. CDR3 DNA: TGCACCAGCAGCCAAGAATGGGACAGGCCTCGCTCTGGAAACACCATATATTTT.

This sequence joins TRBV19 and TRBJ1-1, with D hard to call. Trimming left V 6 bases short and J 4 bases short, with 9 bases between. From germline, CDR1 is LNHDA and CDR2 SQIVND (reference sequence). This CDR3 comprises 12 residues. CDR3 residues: CASSRGSTEAFF. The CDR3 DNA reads TGTGCCAGTAGCCGCGGAAGCACTGAAGCTTTCTTT.

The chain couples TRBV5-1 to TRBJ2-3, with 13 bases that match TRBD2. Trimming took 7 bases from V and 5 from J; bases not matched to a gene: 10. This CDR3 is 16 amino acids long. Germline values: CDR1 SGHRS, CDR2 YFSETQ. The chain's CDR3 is CASSSTSGRAIDTQYF. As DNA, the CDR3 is TGCGCCAGCTCCTCTACTAGCGGGAGGGCCATAGATACGCAGTATTTT.